What follows are 17 T cell receptor beta chains derived from one specimen sequenced in a study of regulatory T cells in long-lasting Graves disease. Time point defined: newly diagnosed GD, antithyroid drugs for less than 3 months. PBMC-derived RNA was used for the TCR library. Arm-PCR with iRepertoire HTBI primers amplified the CDR3 regions for these TCR beta libraries. Each CDR3 protein gets one entry after TCRdb re-called the multiplex PCR reads with MiXCR. The profile covers around 400,000 distinct CDR3 sequences, with around a sixth appearing a single time and over 20% taken by the ten largest. Specimen: peripheral blood mononuclear cells (PBMCs), collected at new diagnosis, from a patient treated with antithyroid drugs. These receptors all stem from a female donor with Graves disease.

This clonotype was seen at least ten times. The chain links TRBV5-1 to TRBJ1-1; perhaps TRBD1 as D (5 bases). Germline V CDR1 and CDR2: SGHRS, YFSETQ. The V gene lost 4 bases and the J gene lost 3 bases, with 10 bases spanning the gap. CDR3 size: 13 residues. The DNA for the CDR3 is TGCGCCAGCAGCCCAGGGAGAGACACTGAAGCTTTCTTT. This encodes CASSPGRDTEAFF.

This clonotype showed up many times. J is TRBJ1-2 and V is TRBV6-1; 7 positions agree with TRBD1. V shed 5 bases and J 4 bases; nucleotides not matched to a gene: 13. The CDR3 length is 16 residues. Germline V CDR1 and CDR2: MNHNS, SASEGT. CDR3 nucleotide sequence: TGTGCCAGCAGTCGAGGGCCGGGACAGCTGATCTATGGCTACACCTTC. Its translation: CASSRGPGQLIYGYTF.

This clonotype was recorded at least ten times. The chain has TRBV5-1 and TRBJ2-3; D is unresolved. The CDR3 is made up of 16 amino acids. V was pared by 2 bases and J by 0 bases, with 13 bases between. The germline CDR1 and CDR2 sequences are SGHRS and YFSETQ. The CDR3 nucleotides are TGCGCCAGCAGCTTTCTCGACCACATAAGCACAGATACGCAGTATTTT. Amino acids: CASSFLDHISTDTQYF.

This clonotype came up many times. This chain uses TRBV27 with TRBJ1-5; no clear D gene. The CDR3 spans 12 residues. Trimming stripped 5 bases from V and 6 bases from J, with 8 bases between. CDR1 MNHEY and CDR2 SMNVEV come from the germline V gene (reference sequence). The CDR3 is CASSLIGQPQHF. The CDR3 DNA reads as TGTGCCAGCAGTCTAATAGGTCAGCCCCAGCATTTT.

This clonotype was counted only a few times. V and J are TRBV7-2 and TRBJ1-5; D is possibly TRBD1 (6 bases). The V gene lost 5 bases and the J gene lost 11 bases, with 16 bases spanning the gap. CDR3 length: 13 residues. CDR1 is SGHTA and CDR2 is FQGNSA in the germline V gene. Written as DNA, the CDR3 is TGTGCCAGCAGCGGGGACACGGGCGGGTCCCAGCATTTT. It translates to CASSGDTGGSQHF.

Remarks on this clonotype: Since a far larger clone is one base different, this is likely a read error. The rearrangement links TRBV7-9 to TRBJ2-1; D call uncertain. The germline V gene encodes CDR1 SEHNR and CDR2 FQNEAQ (reference sequence). The CDR3 runs 11 residues. The CDR3 nucleotides read TGTGTCAGCAGCCCGTACAATGAGCAGTTCTTC. It yields the protein CVSSPYNEQFF.

Ten or more counts support this clonotype. The chain uses TRBV2 and TRBJ1-1; the D gene is possibly TRBD1 (5 bases). Trimming took 8 bases from V and 10 from J, leaving 23 bases between them. Germline CDR1 reads SNHLY; CDR2 reads FYNNEI. The CDR3 covers 14 residues. Here the CDR3 reads CASGGLGGSSVAFF. CDR3 nucleotide sequence: TGTGCCAGCGGGGGGTTGGGGGGGAGCAGTGTAGCTTTCTTT.

This clonotype was counted ten times or more. The chain uses TRBV27 and TRBJ1-1; 8 nucleotides match TRBD1. The CDR3 is 14 amino acids. CDR1 and CDR2 (germline): MNHEY, SMNVEV (reference sequence). After removal of 6 bases from V and 0 bases from J, the junction contained 3 bases not matched to a gene. Here the CDR3 DNA reads TGTGCCAGCAGCCACAGGGGGATGAACACTGAAGCTTTCTTT. It codes for CASSHRGMNTEAFF.

This clonotype was seen repeatedly, ten times or more. The chain links TRBV28 to TRBJ2-2; maybe TRBD1 (5 bases). Germline CDR1 reads MDHEN; CDR2 reads SYDVKM. V was cut by 5 bases and J by 0 bases, with 22 bases left in between. CDR3 size: 19 residues. As DNA, the CDR3 is TGTGCCAGCAGTCCTACACTCTTGGACACAGCGACGAACACCGGGGAGCTGTTTTTT. Its protein product is CASSPTLLDTATNTGELFF.

This clonotype was observed a few times. V and J are TRBV18 and TRBJ1-3; tentative D call: TRBD1 (6 bases). The CDR3 runs 15 residues. Per germline, CDR1 KGHSH and CDR2 LQKENI. Between the trimmed V and J ends, which lost 3 bases and 0 bases, there was a span of 9 bases. The CDR3, as DNA: TGTGCCAGCTCACCCGCAGGGGACTCTGGAAACACCATATATTTT. It is translated as CASSPAGDSGNTIYF.

The gene calls are TRBV29-1 and TRBJ1-3; D remains unclear. Per germline, CDR1 SQVTM and CDR2 ANQGSEA. Trimming removed 4 bases from V and 0 bases from J, with 10 bases in between. This CDR3 is 14 amino acids long. The CDR3 DNA reads as TGCAGCGTTGTTGAGCTTAACTCTGGAAACACCATATATTTT. It encodes CSVVELNSGNTIYF.

This clonotype has ten or more counts. The rearrangement uses TRBV4-1 and TRBJ1-5; 11 bases are shared with TRBD1. V was clipped by 1 base and J by 7 bases; unmatched bases: 3. Looked up from germline, CDR1 is MGHRA and CDR2 is YSYEKL. The length of the CDR3 is 15 residues. The CDR3 sequence: CASSQGTGGLQPQHF. CDR3 bases: TGCGCCAGCAGCCAAGGGACAGGGGGCTTGCAGCCCCAGCATTTT.

This clonotype was detected ten times or more. The chain combines TRBV28 with TRBJ1-5, with 8 bases aligning to TRBD1. The germline CDR1 and CDR2 sequences are MDHEN and SYDVKM. V shed 5 bases and J 7 bases; nucleotides not matched to a gene: 19. This CDR3 has 18 residues. The CDR3 bases are TGTGCCAGCAGTCCGGGACAGGTACATTTTGGCAACGTCCAGCCCCAGCATTTT. Amino acid sequence: CASSPGQVHFGNVQPQHF.

This clonotype was observed at least ten times. The V gene is TRBV27, the J gene TRBJ2-1; D is ambiguous. The DNA end favors TRBJ2-5, so the J call may be wrong. The V gene's germline CDR1 is MNHEY and CDR2 SMNVEV (reference sequence). The CDR3 length is 15 residues. CDR3 nucleotides: TGTGCCAGCAGTCGCAAAGCTGCGTCCCAAGAGACCCAGTACTTC. Protein product: CASSRKAASQETQYF.

The chain combines TRBV7-9 with TRBJ2-7; 10 nucleotides agree with TRBD1. This CDR3 contains 13 residues. With V trimmed by 4 bases and J by 10 bases, 7 bases remained unmatched. Per the germline V gene, CDR1 is SEHNR and CDR2 is FQNEAQ (reference sequence). The DNA for the CDR3 is TGTGCCAGCAGCTCGGACAGGGGGAATGAACAGTACTTC. This translates into CASSSDRGNEQYF.

Notes on this clonotype: A read error may explain this, as a much larger clone is one base away. CDR3 sequence (DNA): TGTGCCAGCAGTTTAGAAGGGACTGGAAACACCATATATTTT. Translation: CASSLEGTGNTIYF. This chain joins TRBV28 and TRBJ1-3, with D unresolved. The V end lost 2 bases, the J end lost 2 bases, and 7 bases lay between the germline ends. Per germline, CDR1 MDHEN and CDR2 SYDVKM. This CDR3 is built from 14 residues.

J is TRBJ2-1 and V is TRBV9, with D possibly matching TRBD2 (5 bases). V lost 2 bases to trimming and J lost 3 bases, with 12 bases between them. The CDR3 runs to 15 residues. CDR1 and CDR2 (germline): SGDLS, YYNGEE. CDR3 DNA sequence: TGTGCCAGCAGCGTCAGTACTGGACTCTACAATGAGCAGTTCTTC. Translating gives CASSVSTGLYNEQFF.